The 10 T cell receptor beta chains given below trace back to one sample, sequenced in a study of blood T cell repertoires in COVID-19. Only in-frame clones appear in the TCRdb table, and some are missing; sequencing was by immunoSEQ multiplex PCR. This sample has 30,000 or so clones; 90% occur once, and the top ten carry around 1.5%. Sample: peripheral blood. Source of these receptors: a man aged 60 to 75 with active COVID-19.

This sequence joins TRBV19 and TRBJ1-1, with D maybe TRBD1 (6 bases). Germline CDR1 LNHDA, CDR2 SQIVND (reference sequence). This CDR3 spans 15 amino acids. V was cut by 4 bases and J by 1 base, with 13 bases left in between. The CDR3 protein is CASSKVETGNTEAFF. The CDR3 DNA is TGTGCCAGTAGTAAGGTAGAGACAGGGAACACTGAAGCTTTCTTT.

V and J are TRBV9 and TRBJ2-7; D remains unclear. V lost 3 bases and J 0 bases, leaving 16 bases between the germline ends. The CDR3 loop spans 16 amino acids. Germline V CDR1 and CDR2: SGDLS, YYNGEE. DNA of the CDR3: TGTGCCAGCAGCGCAGCCGTGGGCCTTAGCTCCTACGAGCAGTACTTC. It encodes CASSAAVGLSSYEQYF.

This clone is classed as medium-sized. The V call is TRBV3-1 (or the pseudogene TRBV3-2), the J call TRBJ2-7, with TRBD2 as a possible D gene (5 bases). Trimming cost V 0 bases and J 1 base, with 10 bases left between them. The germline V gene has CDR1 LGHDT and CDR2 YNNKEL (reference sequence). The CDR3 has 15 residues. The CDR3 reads CASSQDWGASYEQYF. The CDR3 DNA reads TGTGCCAGCAGCCAAGATTGGGGAGCTTCCTACGAGCAGTACTTC.

CDR3 residues: CASSAGLNYGYTF. CDR3 DNA sequence: TGTGCCAGTAGTGCCGGTTTGAACTATGGCTACACCTTC. This chain joins TRBV19 and TRBJ1-2; D not resolved. This CDR3 spans 13 amino acids. Germline-derived CDR1 and CDR2 are LNHDA and SQIVND (reference sequence). V lost 5 bases, J lost 2 bases, and 9 bases lay in between.

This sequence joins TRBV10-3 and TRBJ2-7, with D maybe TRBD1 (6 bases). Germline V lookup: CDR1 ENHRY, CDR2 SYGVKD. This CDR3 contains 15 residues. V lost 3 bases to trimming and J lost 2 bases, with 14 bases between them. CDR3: CAISDPQDSTYEQYF. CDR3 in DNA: TGTGCCATCAGTGACCCTCAGGACAGTACCTACGAGCAGTACTTC.

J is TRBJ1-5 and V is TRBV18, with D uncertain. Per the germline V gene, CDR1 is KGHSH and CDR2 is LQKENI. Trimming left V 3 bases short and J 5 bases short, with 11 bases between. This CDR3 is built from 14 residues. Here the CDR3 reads CASSPRTFDQPQHF. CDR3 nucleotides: TGTGCCAGCTCACCGAGAACCTTTGATCAGCCCCAGCATTTT.

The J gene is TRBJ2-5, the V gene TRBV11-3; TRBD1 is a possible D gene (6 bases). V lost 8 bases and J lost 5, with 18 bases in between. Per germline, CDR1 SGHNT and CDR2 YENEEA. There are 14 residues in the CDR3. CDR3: CASSGRARGETQYF. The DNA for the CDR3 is TGTGCCAGCTCTGGGCGGGCGAGGGGGGAGACCCAGTACTTC.

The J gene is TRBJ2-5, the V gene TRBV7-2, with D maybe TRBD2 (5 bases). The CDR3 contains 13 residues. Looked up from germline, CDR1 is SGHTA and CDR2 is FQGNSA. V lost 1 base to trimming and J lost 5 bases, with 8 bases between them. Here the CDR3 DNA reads TGTGCCAGCAGCTTAGGAGGGCTCGAGACCCAGTACTTC. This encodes CASSLGGLETQYF.

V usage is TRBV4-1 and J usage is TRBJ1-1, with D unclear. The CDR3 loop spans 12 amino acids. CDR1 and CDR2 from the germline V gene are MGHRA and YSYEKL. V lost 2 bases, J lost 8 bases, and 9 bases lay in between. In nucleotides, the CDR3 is TGCGCCAGCAGCCAAACAGATTCCGAAGCTTTCTTT. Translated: CASSQTDSEAFF.

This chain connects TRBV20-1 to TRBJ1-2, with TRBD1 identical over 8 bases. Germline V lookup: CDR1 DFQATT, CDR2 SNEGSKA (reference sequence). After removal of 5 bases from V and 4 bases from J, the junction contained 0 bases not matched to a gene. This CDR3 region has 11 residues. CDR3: CSADRGYGYTF. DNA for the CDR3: TGCAGTGCTGACAGGGGCTATGGCTACACCTTC.